This is a list of T cell receptor beta chains from one sample in a study of beta chain features in type 1 diabetes. The method was immunoSEQ multiplex PCR; TCRdb's version includes in-frame clones alone and lacks a portion of them. The table includes hundreds of thousands of clones, 55% to 70% detected once. The specimen was naive CD4+ T cells from blood. These receptors originate from a man aged 25 to 45 in good health. Each CDR3 is given with its conserved first and last residue. D genes are given only for firm matches. Size tells how often a clone was seen (once, few, many) or the class of an expanded clone, and some rows leave it out.

D: NA; J: TRBJ2-3; V: TRBV27; size: NA; DNA: TGTGCCAGCAGTCACTCCAACCCAAGGGGTCAGGAAGATACGCAGTATTTT; CDR3: CASSHSNPRGQEDTQYF
D: TRBD1; J: TRBJ2-3; V: TRBV29-1; size: few; DNA: TGCAGCGTTCGATCCCGACAGGGGGCATCAGATACGCAGTATTTT; CDR3: CSVRSRQGASDTQYF
D: TRBD1; J: TRBJ2-6; V: TRBV15; size: NA; DNA: TGTGCCACCAGCACCGGGACAGCTGGGGCCAACGTCCTGACTTTC; CDR3: CATSTGTAGANVLTF
D: TRBD1; J: TRBJ1-2; V: TRBV14; size: NA; DNA: TGTGCCAGCAGCCAACGGACAGGTGGTGGCTACACCTTC; CDR3: CASSQRTGGGYTF
D: NA; J: TRBJ2-3; V: TRBV7-9; size: NA; DNA: TGTGCCAGCAGCTTAGGGGACACAGATACGCAGTATTTT; CDR3: CASSLGDTDTQYF
D: NA; J: TRBJ2-7; V: TRBV30; size: once; DNA: TGTGCCTGGAGTGGACAGGTCGTCTCCTACGAGCAGTACTTC; CDR3: CAWSGQVVSYEQYF
D: NA; J: TRBJ1-5; V: TRBV9; size: NA; DNA: TGTGCCAGCAGCGTAGCCTGGGGGGATGGGCCCCAGCATTTT; CDR3: CASSVAWGDGPQHF
D: NA; J: TRBJ2-1; V: TRBV29-1; size: NA; DNA: TGCAGCGTTGAAATGGGGGCCGGGGTGCGGAATGAGCAGTTCTTC; CDR3: CSVEMGAGVRNEQFF
D: NA; J: TRBJ2-1; V: TRBV29-1; size: NA; DNA: TGCAGCGCCTTAACTTGGGGCTCCTACAATGAGCAGTTCTTC; CDR3: CSALTWGSYNEQFF
D: TRBD2; J: TRBJ2-1; V: TRBV11-2; size: once; DNA: TGTGCCAGCAGCTTCCCGGCGGGAGAAGTCAATGAGCAGTTCTTC; CDR3: CASSFPAGEVNEQFF
D: NA; J: TRBJ2-3; V: TRBV5-1; size: NA; DNA: TGCGCCAGCAGCGTACTAGTTGGTAGCACAGATACGCAGTATTTT; CDR3: CASSVLVGSTDTQYF
D: TRBD1; J: TRBJ1-5; V: TRBV30; size: once; DNA: TGTGCCTGGAGTGGACAGGGGCAGGGGCAGCCCCAGCATTTT; CDR3: CAWSGQGQGQPQHF
D: TRBD2; J: TRBJ2-3; V: TRBV5-4; size: few; DNA: TGTGCCAGCAGCTTAGGTAATAGCGGGCGCCACACAGATACGCAGTATTTT; CDR3: CASSLGNSGRHTDTQYF
D: TRBD2; J: TRBJ2-7; V: TRBV7-9; size: NA; DNA: TGTGCCAGCAGCCAGGGACTAGCGGGAACGAAAGAGCAGTACTTC; CDR3: CASSQGLAGTKEQYF
D: TRBD1; J: TRBJ2-3; V: TRBV5-1; size: once; DNA: TGCGCCAGCAGCTCGGAGGCAGGGGGCGCCGCAGATACGCAGTATTTT; CDR3: CASSSEAGGAADTQYF
D: NA; J: TRBJ2-1; V: TRBV30; size: few; DNA: TGTGCCTGGACACTAGCCGGGAGTGAGCAGTTCTTC; CDR3: CAWTLAGSEQFF
D: NA; J: TRBJ1-2; V: TRBV7-2; size: NA; DNA: TGTGCCAGCAGCGTACAGGTAGCTAACTATGGCTACACCTTC; CDR3: CASSVQVANYGYTF
D: NA; J: TRBJ2-5; V: TRBV29-1; size: few; DNA: TGCAGTCACCGACCAGAACTGCAAGAGACCCAGTACTTC; CDR3: CSHRPELQETQYF
D: NA; J: TRBJ2-6; V: TRBV7-2; size: NA; DNA: TGTGCCAGCAGCTCACAACCTGGGGCCAACGTCCTGACTTTC; CDR3: CASSSQPGANVLTF
D: TRBD2; J: TRBJ2-3; V: TRBV5-1; size: NA; DNA: TGCGCCAGCCAGCGGGATAGCACAGATACGCAGTATTTT; CDR3: CASQRDSTDTQYF
D: TRBD1; J: TRBJ2-1; V: TRBV6-6; size: NA; DNA: TGTGCCAGCAGTTACAGTCGACAGGGTGGTAACAATGAGCAGTTCTTC; CDR3: CASSYSRQGGNNEQFF
D: NA; J: TRBJ2-7; V: TRBV30; size: few; DNA: TGTGCCTGGAGTCCACAGGGTTACGAGCAGTACTTC; CDR3: CAWSPQGYEQYF
D: NA; J: TRBJ1-3; V: TRBV29-1; size: once; DNA: TGCAGCGCTAGGACGATTTCAAACACCATATATTTT; CDR3: CSARTISNTIYF
D: NA; J: TRBJ2-3; V: TRBV15; size: once; DNA: TGTGCCACCAGCGGTACAGGGTTAAACACAGATACGCAGTATTTT; CDR3: CATSGTGLNTDTQYF
D: NA; J: TRBJ2-5; V: TRBV5-5; size: once; DNA: TGTGCCAGCAGCTTGGTCGGGGCCCGGCCTTCGTACCAAGAGACCCAGTACTTC; CDR3: CASSLVGARPSYQETQYF
D: TRBD2; J: TRBJ2-5; V: TRBV6-5; size: NA; DNA: TGTGCCAGCAGTTCACGGGGACTAGCGAAAGAGACCCAGTACTTC; CDR3: CASSSRGLAKETQYF
D: TRBD2; J: TRBJ2-5; V: TRBV25-1; size: NA; DNA: TGTGCCAGCAGTCCTGCCGGGGGGGTGGCAGGGGAGACCCAGTACTTC; CDR3: CASSPAGGVAGETQYF
D: NA; J: TRBJ2-5; V: TRBV30; size: few; DNA: TGTGCCTGGAGTGGTAGCCGAAGGGGGGTTAAAGAGACCCAGTACTTC; CDR3: CAWSGSRRGVKETQYF
D: NA; J: TRBJ2-1; V: TRBV29-1; size: NA; DNA: TGCAGCGCCGAGGGACTTGGCAATGAGCAGTTCTTC; CDR3: CSAEGLGNEQFF
D: NA; J: TRBJ2-1; V: TRBV9; size: NA; DNA: TGTGCCAGCAGCGAACTACAGGAGAGCTCCTACAATGAGCAGTTCTTC; CDR3: CASSELQESSYNEQFF
D: NA; J: TRBJ2-2; V: TRBV12-5; size: NA; DNA: TGTGCTAGCCGCGGGGGCCCAGGGTACACCGGGGAGCTGTTTTTT; CDR3: CASRGGPGYTGELFF
D: NA; J: TRBJ2-3; V: TRBV29-1; size: few; DNA: TGCAGCGTTGGGGCGGATAGCACAGATACGCAGTATTTT; CDR3: CSVGADSTDTQYF
D: NA; J: TRBJ2-1; V: TRBV29-1; size: NA; DNA: TGCAGCGTCCTCCGGGACGGAGCCCACAATGAGCAGTTCTTC; CDR3: CSVLRDGAHNEQFF
D: TRBD1; J: TRBJ2-7; V: TRBV11-3; size: NA; DNA: TGTGCCAGCAGCCCCGGGACAGAAGGCGAGCAGTACTTC; CDR3: CASSPGTEGEQYF
D: NA; J: TRBJ1-2; V: TRBV30; size: NA; DNA: TGTGCCTGGACCACAGGGCAAGCTAACTATGGCTACACCTTC; CDR3: CAWTTGQANYGYTF
D: NA; J: TRBJ2-7; V: TRBV30; size: few; DNA: TGTGCCTGGAGTGTTCGGACGTCCTACGAGCAGTACTTC; CDR3: CAWSVRTSYEQYF
D: NA; J: TRBJ2-5; V: TRBV4-3; size: NA; DNA: TGCGCCAGCAGCCAAGATGGAGGGGAGACCCAGTACTTC; CDR3: CASSQDGGETQYF
D: TRBD2; J: TRBJ2-1; V: TRBV28; size: NA; DNA: TGTGCCAGCAGTCCCGGGACTAGCGGGTTTTACAATGAGCAGTTCTTC; CDR3: CASSPGTSGFYNEQFF
D: NA; J: TRBJ1-1; V: TRBV15; size: NA; DNA: TGTGCCACCCGAGCTGGGGAGGACACTGAAGCTTTCTTT; CDR3: CATRAGEDTEAFF